This section outlines one T cell receptor (beta chain) sequence together with its context. Distinct nucleotide sequences in the sample also encode this CDR3. Trimming removed 0 bases at V and 2 bases at J, with 7 bases between. There are 14 residues in the CDR3. Germline V gene lookup returns CDR1 LNHNV and CDR2 YYDKDF (reference sequence). These data come from a study of cytomegalovirus exposure and HLA in healthy donors. PCR employed 60 Vbeta and 13 Jbeta primers. The repertoire was sequenced with immunoSEQ multiplex PCR; TCRdb's copy has only in-frame clones and lacks some. Among 130,000 or so clones, about three quarters were seen once, and the ten largest hold approximately 7%.

The sequenced sample was PBMCs. The chain employs TRBV15 and TRBJ1-1; D is ambiguous. The origin of this receptor is a middle-aged man in good health and CMV-seropositive. The CDR3 nucleotides are TGTGCCACCAGCAGAGAGGGGAGAAACACTGAAGCTTTCTTT. It specifies CATSREGRNTEAFF.